This TCR beta chain was profiled in a study of response to subunit inactivated influenza vaccine. TCRdb redid the calling of the RT-PCR reads with MiXCR, one entry per CDR3 protein. The data contain 400,000 to 550,000 distinct CDR3 sequences, 25% of them singletons. Notes on the study in general: That few new T cells are recruited by each seasonal influenza vaccination was the authors' suggestion.

Germline assignment: CDR1 SGDLS and CDR2 YYNGEE. The germline V and J ends were trimmed by 8 bases and 1 base, with 16 bases remaining between them. The CDR3 extends over 14 amino acids. For this clonotype: Its antigen remains unknown.

V gene TRBV9 combines with J gene TRBJ2-7, with D possibly matching TRBD1 (6 bases). The source is a man aged 50-60 years who received an inactivated influenza vaccine. The source was CD4+ T cells sorted from PBMCs, collected 4 to 6 days after vaccination. The CDR3 coding sequence is TGTGCCAGTTCCATCGGGCAGGGGTCCTACGAGCAGTACTTC. Translating gives CASSIGQGSYEQYF.